This passage covers 32 T cell receptor beta chains from one sample sequenced in a study of tumor and adjacent non-tumor tissue in lung cancer listed by TCRdb under 2018. Receptor amplification or capture employed multiplex PCR. Sequencing was performed on an Illumina HiSeq 2500. Following protocols modified from ARM-PCR, the researchers constructed TCRbeta libraries through three rounds of nested PCR with primers (Table S4). In TCRdb, the public reads were trimmed at Q25 with fastp and aligned with MiXCR, with productive beta chains retained. Each entry is one CDR3 protein sequence, shown with its most common DNA and genes. The sample table shows approximately 44,000 distinct CDR3 sequences, and approximately 57% are seen once. About 41% of the sample is taken by the ten largest. RNA was isolated from bulk unsorted tissue, and RNA quality was assessed with a NanoDrop ND-1000 and an Agilent 2100. Normal lung samples were distant non-tumor tissue taken more than 3 cm from the tumor edge.

Sequencing used distant non-tumor lung tissue. Every receptor here comes from a man aged 45-65 years with non-small cell lung cancer.

Concerning this clonotype itself: A single base separates this from a much larger clone, so it may be a read error. The chain carries TRBV11-2 and TRBJ2-1; 13 bases line up with TRBD2. With V trimmed by 6 bases and J by 0 bases, 11 bases remained unmatched. Looked up from germline, CDR1 is SGHAT and CDR2 is FQNNGV. CDR3 length equals 19 residues. CDR3 bases: TGTGCCAGCAGGTCCGTCGGGACTAGCGGGGCCGGCTCCTACAATGAGCAGTTCTTC. It is translated as CASRSVGTSGAGSYNEQFF.

The rearrangement uses TRBV29-1 and TRBJ2-6; 11 nucleotides match TRBD1. This CDR3 is 18 amino acids long. Germline assignment: CDR1 SQVTM and CDR2 ANQGSEA. V was clipped by 6 bases and J by 2 bases; unmatched bases: 12. For the CDR3, the DNA is TGCAGCGTCGGCCCCAGGACAGGGGGCTACGCTGGGGCCAACGTCCTGACTTTC. This translates into CSVGPRTGGYAGANVLTF.

V usage is TRBV12-3 or TRBV12-4 and J usage is TRBJ2-7; perhaps TRBD2 as D (5 bases). The CDR3 runs 12 residues. DNA for the CDR3: TGTGCTAGGAGCGGCCACTCCTACGAGCAGTACTTC. This gives the protein CARSGHSYEQYF.

This clonotype was observed once. The chain joins TRBV6-1 to TRBJ2-3; D ambiguous. V was shortened by 4 bases and J by 2 bases, with 25 bases between the two germline ends. CDR1 and CDR2 (germline): MNHNS, SASEGT. The CDR3 spans 19 residues. The CDR3: CASSVRSPTSTINTDTQYF. The DNA for the CDR3 is TGTGCCAGCAGTGTTCGATCCCCGACATCGACAATCAACACAGATACGCAGTATTTT.

Details on this clonotype: The junction does not match germline at one end; this may be a read error. The chain links TRBV29-1 to TRBJ2-2; TRBD2 matches 8 bases. Germline V lookup: CDR1 SQVTM, CDR2 ANQGSEA. CDR3 size: 18 residues. The CDR3 sequence: CGVGAGYITSGNTGELFF. CDR3 DNA sequence: TGCGGCGTAGGGGCAGGGTACATTACTAGCGGAAACACCGGGGAGCTGTTTTTC.

The chain uses TRBV19 and TRBJ2-7, with 9 bases identical to TRBD1. Germline loops: CDR1 LNHDA, CDR2 SQIVND (reference sequence). The trim removed 6 bases at V and 4 bases at J, leaving 10 bases unmatched. The CDR3 covers 15 residues. In DNA form, the CDR3 reads TGTGCCAGTAGCTTTGACGGGACAGGGCAATACGAGCAGTACTTC. Translation: CASSFDGTGQYEQYF.

Note on this clonotype: Since the CDR3 does not end with the conserved phenylalanine or tryptophan, this likely comes from a read error. The gene calls are TRBV5-1 and TRBJ2-4; no reliable D call. This CDR3 has 11 residues. Germline loops: CDR1 SGHRS, CDR2 YFSETQ. With 2 bases removed from V and 5 bases from J, the gap between germline ends came to 2 bases. The DNA of the CDR3 is TGCGCCAGCAGCTTCGAAAACATTCAGTACTTA. Amino acid sequence: CASSFENIQYL.

For this clonotype: A much larger clone sits a single nucleotide away, making a read error possible. This chain connects TRBV7-8 to TRBJ2-3; weak D call: TRBD1 (5 bases). CDR3 length: 16 amino acids. The germline CDR1 and CDR2 sequences are SGHVS and FQNEAQ. The chain's CDR3 is CASSLARGWYPDTHYF. The CDR3 coding sequence is TGTGCCAGCAGCTTAGCTAGGGGCTGGTATCCAGATACGCACTATTTT.

Notes on this clonotype: A read error may be the cause here, since a much bigger clone is one base away. The rearrangement uses TRBV28 and TRBJ2-7, with a weak D call TRBD2 (5 bases). Germline V lookup: CDR1 MDHEN, CDR2 SYDVKM. This CDR3 is 13 amino acids long. V gave up 7 bases and J gave up 4 bases, with 14 bases separating them. CDR3 loop: CASTRTGTYEQYF. CDR3 DNA sequence: TGTGCCAGCACCAGGACTGGCACTTACGAGCAGTACTTC.

This clonotype was recorded only once. Relative to the germline gene, one junction end is altered; a read error may explain this. V gene TRBV4-2 combines with J gene TRBJ2-3, with 7 bases that match TRBD1. Germline V gives CDR1 LGHNA, CDR2 YNFKEQ. The CDR3 is 16 residues long. CDR3 coding DNA: TGCGCCAGCAGCCAATGCGGCACAGGGGAAGGAGATACGCAGTATTTT. Its translation: CASSQCGTGEGDTQYF.

There are many counts of this clonotype. This sequence joins TRBV29-1 and TRBJ2-3, with a weak D call TRBD1 (5 bases). The germline gives CDR1 SQVTM, CDR2 ANQGSEA. Trimming removed 4 bases from V and 2 bases from J, with 10 bases in between. This CDR3 contains 13 residues. The CDR3 DNA reads TGCAGCGTTGGAGACAGCCACACAGATACGCAGTATTTT. This gives the protein CSVGDSHTDTQYF.

As to this clonotype: A much larger clone differs from this one at a single base, so this may be a read error. V is TRBV7-9 and J is TRBJ1-2; D is undetermined. There are 15 residues in the CDR3. V was cut by 1 base and J by 1 base, with 10 bases left in between. Germline V lookup: CDR1 SEHNR, CDR2 FQNEAQ (reference sequence). CDR3 DNA sequence: TGTGCCAGCAGCTTAGAGGCAAGGGTTAACTATGGCTACACCTTC. This gives the protein CASSLEARVNYGYTF. The full variable domain, completed using reference TRBV7-9 and TRBJ1-2, is DTGVSQNPRHKITKRGQNVTFRCDPISEHNRLYWYRQTLGQGPEFLTYFQNEAQLEKSRLLSDRFSAERPKGSFSTLEIQRTEQGDSAMYLCASSLEARVNYGYTFGSGTRLTVV.

With regard to this clonotype: A read error may account for a junction end that differs from germline. This chain links TRBV28 with TRBJ1-5; 11 bases are shared with TRBD1. Germline V gene data show CDR1 as MDHEN and CDR2 as SYDVKM. The CDR3 covers 16 residues. The CDR3 coding sequence is TGTGCCAGCAGTCCCGGACAGGGGGCGACCTATCAGCCCCCGCATTTT. Translated, it gives CASSPGQGATYQPPHF.

Note on this clonotype: One junction end disagrees with the germline gene, perhaps due to a read error. The CDR3 DNA reads TGCGTCACCAGTTACTCGGGCGCCGCCCCCATCTATGGCTACACCTTC. Translated, it gives CVTSYSGAAPIYGYTF. The chain links TRBV6-5 to TRBJ1-2; no firm D call. CDR3 length: 16 residues. The germline gives CDR1 MNHEY, CDR2 SVGAGI.

As regards this clonotype: The junction departs from the called germline gene at one end, perhaps through a read error. The V call is TRBV7-9, the J call TRBJ2-6; a possible D gene is TRBD2 (6 bases). The CDR3 covers 16 residues. Germline CDR1 is SEHNR and CDR2 is FQNEAQ (reference sequence). CDR3 residues: CACSLGSPLGANVLTF. The CDR3 nucleotides are TGTGCCTGCAGCCTCGGGAGTCCCCTTGGGGCCAACGTCCTGACTTTC.

In this sample, this clonotype turned up many times. The rearrangement links TRBV5-6 to TRBJ1-1; TRBD1 aligns across 7 bases. Germline CDR1 reads SGHDT; CDR2 reads YYEEEE. The CDR3 has 15 residues. The trim removed 3 bases at V and 1 base at J, leaving 6 bases unmatched. CDR3 sequence (DNA): TGTGCCAGCAGCTCGTGGACAGGATCGAACACTGAAGCTTTCTTT. It specifies CASSSWTGSNTEAFF.

To note about this clonotype: One end of the junction fails to match germline, which may point to a read error. The DNA for the CDR3 is TGTGCCAGCAGTTTCAGGGGGAACCATGGCTACAGCTTC. Encoded protein: CASSFRGNHGYSF. This rearrangement joins TRBV12-3 or TRBV12-4 to TRBJ1-2, with TRBD1 matching over 7 bases. The CDR3 runs 13 residues.

Regarding this clonotype: At one boundary the junction diverges from the germline segment, which might be a read error. The genes are TRBV2 and TRBJ2-3, with 7 bases that match TRBD1. Germline CDR1 SNHLY, CDR2 FYNNEI. The CDR3 length is 15 residues. The CDR3 here is CVSSDGTASTDTQYF. The CDR3 DNA sequence: TGTGTCAGCAGTGATGGGACAGCGAGCACAGATACGCAGTATTTT.

As for this clonotype: One junction end does not reproduce the germline sequence, and a read error may be involved. The rearrangement joins TRBV5-6 to TRBJ1-2; D not certain. This CDR3 contains 13 residues. Germline-derived CDR1 and CDR2 are SGHDT and YYEEEE. The CDR3 is CANSLREIYGYTF. CDR3 DNA: TGTGCCAACAGCTTACGGGAGATCTATGGGTACACCTTC.

This clonotype occurred many times. The chain combines TRBV13 with TRBJ2-5; D is unclear. CDR3 length: 14 residues. V gave up 2 bases and J gave up 3 bases, with 10 bases separating them. Germline CDR1 is PRHDT and CDR2 is FYEKMQ (reference sequence). CDR3 nucleotides: TGTGCCAGCAGCTTATGGAGTATTGAAGAGACCCAGTACTTC. Translation: CASSLWSIEETQYF.

The chain combines TRBV4-1 with TRBJ2-1; no reliable D call. V was shortened by 0 bases and J by 4 bases, with 16 bases between the two germline ends. Germline CDR1 MGHRA, CDR2 YSYEKL. This CDR3 has 17 residues. The DNA of the CDR3 is TGCGCCAGCAGCCAAGACCCGGAACAGAGCGTTTACAATGAGCAGTTCTTC. As protein: CASSQDPEQSVYNEQFF.

This clonotype was seen only a few times. One base away lies a much larger clone, so this may be a sequencing read error. This CDR3 fails to terminate in the conserved phenylalanine or tryptophan, so it likely reflects a read error. The V and J genes are TRBV6-2 or TRBV6-3 and TRBJ2-1, with 7 bases fitting TRBD2. The CDR3 spans 15 residues. CDR1 MNHEY and CDR2 SVGEGT come from the germline V gene. V trimming: 4 bases; J trimming: 4 bases; junction bases outside the gene matches: 7. The CDR3 DNA reads as TGTGCCAGCAGTTTAGGCGGGAGAGTATACAATGAGCAGTTCTTA. It encodes CASSLGGRVYNEQFL.

This clonotype was seen more than once but under ten times. This chain joins TRBV10-1 and TRBJ2-3, with D perhaps TRBD2 (5 bases). CDR1 WNHNN and CDR2 SYGVQD come from the germline V gene (reference sequence). Trimming pared 10 bases from V and 0 bases from J, leaving 14 bases between. The CDR3 runs to 14 residues. The CDR3 nucleotides read TGCGCCAACCCCCTCGAGGGAAGCACAGATACGCAGTATTTT. This sequence encodes CANPLEGSTDTQYF.

At least ten counts were recorded for this clonotype. The rearrangement links TRBV29-1 to TRBJ1-1; 8 positions agree with TRBD1. Germline CDR1 SQVTM, CDR2 ANQGSEA. J lost 6 bases, V lost 3 bases, and 0 bases had no gene match. This CDR3 has 11 amino acids. The CDR3 reads CSVETGAEAFF. The CDR3 DNA is TGCAGCGTTGAGACAGGGGCTGAAGCTTTCTTT.

Comments on this clonotype: One junction end disagrees with the germline gene, perhaps due to a read error. The chain combines TRBV7-9 with TRBJ2-7; either TRBD1 or TRBD2 may fit D (5 bases each). The CDR3 length is 14 residues. Germline assignment: CDR1 SEHNR and CDR2 FQNEAQ (reference sequence). This CDR3 reads CASNLGGVGDEQYF. For the CDR3, the DNA is TGTGCCAGCAACTTAGGTGGCGTGGGGGACGAGCAGTACTTC.

Concerning this clonotype itself: A much larger clone differs by one base, so this may be a read error. This CDR3 fails to terminate in the conserved phenylalanine or tryptophan, so it likely reflects a read error. This chain uses TRBV10-3 with TRBJ2-7; D may be TRBD2 (5 bases). The CDR3 runs 14 residues. The V end lost 2 bases, the J end lost 2 bases, and 10 bases lay between the germline ends. Germline CDR1 ENHRY, CDR2 SYGVKD. CDR3 sequence: CAISEQSGTYEQYL. DNA of the CDR3: TGTGCCATCAGTGAGCAGAGCGGCACCTACGAGCAGTACTTA.

This clonotype was detected only once. One end of the junction does not line up with germline, which may come from a read error. The V call is TRBV5-5, the J call TRBJ2-7; TRBD2 might be the D (5 bases). The germline gives CDR1 SGHKS, CDR2 YYEKEE (reference sequence). CDR3 size: 15 residues. CDR3 sequence reads: CASTLEGRTTYEQYF. The CDR3 DNA is TGTGCCAGCACCTTGGAAGGGAGAACCACCTACGAGCAGTACTTC. The whole variable domain, filled in from reference TRBV5-5 and TRBJ2-7, reads DAGVTQSPTHLIKTRGQQVTLRCSPISGHKSVSWYQQVLGQGPQFIFQYYEKEERGRGNFPDRFSARQFPNYSSELNVNALLLGDSALYLCASTLEGRTTYEQYFGPGTRLTVT.

Notes on this clonotype: Germline and junction disagree at one end, which may indicate a read error. CDR3 amino acids: CASSYSPSTGRIPPLHF. CDR3 nucleotide sequence: TGTGCCAGCAGTTACTCGCCCTCCACAGGAAGGATTCCACCCCTTCACTTT. V usage is TRBV6-5 and J usage is TRBJ1-6; tentative D call: TRBD1 (5 bases). The CDR3 covers 17 residues. Germline V gives CDR1 MNHEY, CDR2 SVGAGI.

Worth noting for this clonotype: One end of the junction is discordant with germline, which a read error may explain. The chain has TRBV6-5 and TRBJ2-7, with D uncertain. The germline gives CDR1 MNHEY, CDR2 SVGAGI. The CDR3 has 14 amino acids. Here the CDR3 reads CASSHPQWPYEQYF. DNA for the CDR3: TGTGCAAGCAGCCACCCACAGTGGCCCTACGAGCAGTACTTC.

This clonotype appeared many times. The chain couples TRBV20-1 to TRBJ2-1; D assignment may be TRBD1 or TRBD2 (5 bases each). The ends were cut back, 6 bases at V and 9 bases at J, with 18 bases in the middle. The germline V gene encodes CDR1 DFQATT and CDR2 SNEGSKA (reference sequence). The CDR3 consists of 13 residues. CDR3 loop: CSARDLAGAEQFF. CDR3 coding DNA: TGCAGTGCCAGGGACCTGGCCGGCGCTGAGCAGTTCTTC.

This rearrangement joins TRBV6-1 to TRBJ1-3, with D possibly TRBD1 on 5 matching bases. Per germline, CDR1 MNHNS and CDR2 SASEGT. This CDR3 is built from 17 residues. Between the trimmed V and J ends, which lost 1 base and 13 bases, there was a span of 26 bases. In DNA, the CDR3 is TGTGCCAGCAGTGAAGGGGCCTTCCGAGGGGCAGGAAACATAATATATTTT. Protein product: CASSEGAFRGAGNIIYF.

Concerning this clonotype: Relative to the germline gene, one junction end is altered; a read error may explain this. The chain has TRBV5-1 and TRBJ2-7; no definite D call. Germline CDR1 SGHRS, CDR2 YFSETQ. This CDR3 is 14 amino acids long. The CDR3 region is CASSFVISPYKQYF. Here the CDR3 DNA reads TGCGCCAGCAGCTTCGTAATCTCTCCCTACAAGCAGTACTTC.